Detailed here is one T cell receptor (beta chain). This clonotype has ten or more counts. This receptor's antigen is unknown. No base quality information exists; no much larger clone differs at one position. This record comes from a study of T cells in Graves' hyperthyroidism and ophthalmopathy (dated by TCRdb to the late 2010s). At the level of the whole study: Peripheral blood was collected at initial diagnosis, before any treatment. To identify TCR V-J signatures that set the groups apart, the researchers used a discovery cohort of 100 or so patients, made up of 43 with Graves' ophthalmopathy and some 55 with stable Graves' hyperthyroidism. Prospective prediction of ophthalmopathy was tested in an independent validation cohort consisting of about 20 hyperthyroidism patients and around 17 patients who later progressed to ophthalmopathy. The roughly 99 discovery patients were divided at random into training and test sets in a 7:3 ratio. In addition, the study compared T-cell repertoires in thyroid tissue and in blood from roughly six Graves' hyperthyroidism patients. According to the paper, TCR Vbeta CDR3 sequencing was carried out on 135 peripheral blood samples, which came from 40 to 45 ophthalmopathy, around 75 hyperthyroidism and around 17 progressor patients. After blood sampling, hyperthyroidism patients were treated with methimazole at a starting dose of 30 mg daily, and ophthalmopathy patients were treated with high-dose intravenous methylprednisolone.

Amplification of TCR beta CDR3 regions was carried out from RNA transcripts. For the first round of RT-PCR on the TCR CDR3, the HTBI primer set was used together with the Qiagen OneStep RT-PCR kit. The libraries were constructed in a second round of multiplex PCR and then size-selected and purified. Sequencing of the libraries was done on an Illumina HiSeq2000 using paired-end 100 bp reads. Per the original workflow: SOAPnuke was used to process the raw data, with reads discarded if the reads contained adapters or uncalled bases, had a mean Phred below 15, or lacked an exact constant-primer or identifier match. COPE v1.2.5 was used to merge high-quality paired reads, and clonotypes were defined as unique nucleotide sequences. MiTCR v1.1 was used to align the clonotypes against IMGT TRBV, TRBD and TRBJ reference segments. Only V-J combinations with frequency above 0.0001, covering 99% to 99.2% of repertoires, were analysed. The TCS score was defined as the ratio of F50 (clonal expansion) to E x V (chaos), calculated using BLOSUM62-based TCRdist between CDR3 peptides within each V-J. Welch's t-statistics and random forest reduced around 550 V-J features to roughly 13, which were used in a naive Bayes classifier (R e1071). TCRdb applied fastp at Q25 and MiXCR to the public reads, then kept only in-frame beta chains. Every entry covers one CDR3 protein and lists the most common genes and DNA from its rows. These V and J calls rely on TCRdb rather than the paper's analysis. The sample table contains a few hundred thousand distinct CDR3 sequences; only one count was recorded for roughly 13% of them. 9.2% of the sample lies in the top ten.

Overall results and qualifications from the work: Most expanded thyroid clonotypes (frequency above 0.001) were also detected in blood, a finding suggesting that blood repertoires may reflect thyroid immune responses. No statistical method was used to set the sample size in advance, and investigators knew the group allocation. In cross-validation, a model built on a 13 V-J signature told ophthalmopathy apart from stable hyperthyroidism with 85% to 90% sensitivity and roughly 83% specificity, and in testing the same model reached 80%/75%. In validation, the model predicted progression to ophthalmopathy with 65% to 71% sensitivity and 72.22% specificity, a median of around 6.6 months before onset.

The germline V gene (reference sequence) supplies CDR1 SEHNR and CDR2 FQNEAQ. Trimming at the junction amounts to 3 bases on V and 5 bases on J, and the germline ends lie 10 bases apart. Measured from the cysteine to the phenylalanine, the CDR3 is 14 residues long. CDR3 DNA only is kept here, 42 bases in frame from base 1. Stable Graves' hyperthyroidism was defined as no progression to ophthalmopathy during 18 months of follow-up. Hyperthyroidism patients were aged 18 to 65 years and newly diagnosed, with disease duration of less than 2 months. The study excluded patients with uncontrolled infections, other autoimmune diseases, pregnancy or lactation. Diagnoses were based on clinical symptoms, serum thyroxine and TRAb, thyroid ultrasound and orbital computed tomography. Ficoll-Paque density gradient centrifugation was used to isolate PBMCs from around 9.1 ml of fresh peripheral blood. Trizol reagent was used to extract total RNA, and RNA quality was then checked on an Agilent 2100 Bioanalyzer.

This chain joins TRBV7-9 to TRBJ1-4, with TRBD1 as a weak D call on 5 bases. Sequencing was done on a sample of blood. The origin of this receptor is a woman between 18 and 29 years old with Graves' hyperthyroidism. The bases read TGTGCCAGCAGCTTCGACAGTACCAATGAAAAACTGTTTTTT. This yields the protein CASSFDSTNEKLFF.